This TCR beta chain was retrieved from a study of identical twins. Overall study findings and caveats: Models predicted too little out-of-frame TCR alpha sharing in monozygotic twins.

Deletions cut 2 bases from V and 0 bases from J, with 14 bases between. The CDR3 contains 15 residues. CDR1 is DFQATT and CDR2 is SNEGSKA in the germline V gene (reference sequence). Each CDR3 protein gets one entry after TCRdb re-called the 5' RACE reads with MiXCR. The table records some 320,000 distinct CDR3 sequences, 12% of them present only once. This clonotype came up a few times. Its specificity is not known. This sample also appeared in a second study, on yellow fever vaccine responses in identical twins. From that study: Twins' vaccine T cell responses were reported to seem partly convergent and partly personalized.

The source of this sequence is a woman younger than 30 in good health. The chain joins TRBV20-1 to TRBJ2-7; no definite D call. The sequenced material came from CD8+ T cells sorted from blood. CDR3 sequence reads: CSARPLVGPSYEQYF. CDR3 bases: TGCAGTGCTAGACCCCTAGTGGGCCCCTCCTACGAGCAGTACTTC.